The 8 T cell receptor beta chains below all came from one sample that was sequenced in a study of T-cell memory formation after mild COVID-19 (dated by TCRdb to the early 2020s). Preparation of the library involved 5' RACE. Sequenced using an Illumina NovaSeq 6000. TCRdb took the public reads, trimmed them with fastp at Q25, ran MiXCR for clone calling and kept in-frame beta chains. Every CDR3 protein is listed once, alongside the most common genes and DNA of its rows. The sample table holds roughly 130,000 distinct CDR3 sequences, of which 15% to 20% were seen once. The ten largest make up around 4.8% of the sample. Sequenced sample: PBMCs or a T cell subset sorted from them (not recorded which). Receptor source: a man younger than 30 who had mild COVID-19 (a few samples of this study predate the infection). The sample titles of this study are shuffled in the database, so cell type and time point are left out; the donor was told from shared clones.

This rearrangement joins TRBV7-2 to TRBJ1-1; weak D call: TRBD1 (5 bases). V lost 5 bases and J lost 1, with 14 bases in between. Germline V gene data show CDR1 as SGHTA and CDR2 as FQGNSA. The CDR3 totals 15 residues. The chain's CDR3 is CASSIRTSGNTEAFF. The CDR3 DNA reads as TGTGCCAGCAGCATCCGGACATCAGGGAACACTGAAGCTTTCTTT.

This clonotype came up a few times. V usage is TRBV7-2 and J usage is TRBJ2-3; 8 bases agree with TRBD2. This CDR3 has 17 residues. Losses at the gene ends were 2 bases for V and 2 bases for J; bases not matched to a gene: 9. Germline V gene lookup returns CDR1 SGHTA and CDR2 FQGNSA. The CDR3 protein is CASSLSSRREDTDTQYF. CDR3 in DNA: TGTGCCAGCAGCTTATCGTCGAGGCGGGAGGACACAGATACGCAGTATTTT.

This clonotype occurred a few times. This chain uses TRBV7-2 with TRBJ1-2; 7 bases are shared with TRBD1. Germline CDR1 SGHTA, CDR2 FQGNSA. There are 14 residues in the CDR3. J gave up 4 bases and V 5 bases, and 7 bases lay outside the gene matches. DNA for the CDR3: TGTGCCAGCAGCCCGCCCCGGACAGGCTATGGCTACACCTTC. It translates to CASSPPRTGYGYTF.

This clonotype has only a few counts. This chain connects TRBV2 to TRBJ2-5; D call uncertain. The CDR3 has 13 residues. The V end was cut by 5 bases, the J end by 2 bases, with 9 bases between. The germline CDR1 and CDR2 sequences are SNHLY and FYNNEI. The CDR3 bases are TGTGCCAGCAGTCTAGAATTACAAGAGACCCAGTACTTC. Residues: CASSLELQETQYF.

V gene TRBV5-5 combines with J gene TRBJ2-3; the match to TRBD2 covers 11 bases. J lost 5 bases, V lost 2 bases, and 7 bases had no gene match. The CDR3 runs 16 residues. CDR1 is SGHKS and CDR2 is YYEKEE in the germline V gene (reference sequence). In DNA form, the CDR3 reads TGTGCCAGCAGCTTTGCGGCCCTAGCGGGGGGAGATACGCAGTATTTT. This encodes CASSFAALAGGDTQYF.

The chain is built from TRBV6-5 and TRBJ1-5; tentatively, D is TRBD1 (5 bases). Between the trimmed V and J ends, which lost 4 bases and 7 bases, there was a span of 11 bases. CDR1 MNHEY and CDR2 SVGAGI come from the germline V gene. This CDR3 spans 13 amino acids. CDR3 DNA sequence: TGTGCCAGCAGTTGGACCAGGGACCAGCCCCAGCATTTT. Translating it yields CASSWTRDQPQHF.

There are a few counts of this clonotype. The chain uses TRBV29-1 and TRBJ2-1, with TRBD2 identical over 7 bases. The V and J ends lost 7 bases and 6 bases, in that order; junction bases with no gene match: 9. This CDR3 region has 13 residues. Germline V lookup: CDR1 SQVTM, CDR2 ANQGSEA. CDR3 DNA sequence: TGCAGCGCTGGGACTACCCTCGGCAATGAGCAGTTCTTC. Its protein product is CSAGTTLGNEQFF.

The chain has TRBV7-3 and TRBJ2-1, with 9 bases identical to TRBD2. Germline CDR1 reads SGHTA; CDR2 reads FQGTGA. The CDR3 runs to 13 residues. V gave up 2 bases and J gave up 11 bases; unmatched junction bases: 4. The CDR3 DNA reads as TGTGCCAGCAGCTTATATGGGACTAGCCAGCAGTTCTTC. Its translation is CASSLYGTSQQFF.